These 23 T cell receptor beta chains came from one sample sequenced in a study of blood T cell repertoires in COVID-19. Assay used: immunoSEQ multiplex PCR; TCRdb lists only in-frame clones, some missing. Of under 75,000 clones listed, about nine tenths are singletons. What was sequenced was peripheral blood. The source is a young man with acute or convalescent COVID-19.

The V and J genes are TRBV7-8 and TRBJ2-3; TRBD1 matches at 7 bases. CDR1 SGHVS and CDR2 FQNEAQ come from the germline V gene. The length of the CDR3 is 16 residues. The trim removed 4 bases at V and 0 bases at J, leaving 7 bases unmatched. The chain's CDR3 is CASSSWDRPSTDTQYF. The DNA of the CDR3 is TGTGCCAGCAGCTCCTGGGACAGACCTAGCACAGATACGCAGTATTTT.

V gene TRBV27 combines with J gene TRBJ1-6; possibly TRBD1 for D (6 bases). The CDR3 runs to 15 residues. Trimming took 6 bases from V and 2 from J, leaving 11 bases between them. Germline V gene lookup returns CDR1 MNHEY and CDR2 SMNVEV (reference sequence). The CDR3 reads CASRLRTAYNSPLHF. For the CDR3, the DNA is TGTGCCAGCAGACTAAGGACAGCCTATAATTCACCCCTCCACTTT.

This clone was seen more than once but under ten times. V gene TRBV5-1 combines with J gene TRBJ2-1; 9 positions agree with TRBD1. V shed 4 bases, J shed 1 base, and the junction held 12 bases outside the gene matches. CDR1 and CDR2 from the germline V gene are SGHRS and YFSETQ. The CDR3 has 18 amino acids. The CDR3 coding sequence is TGCGCCAGCAGCACCGGCCCTACAGGGGGCTTTTCCTACAATGAGCAGTTCTTC. The encoded protein is CASSTGPTGGFSYNEQFF. The variable domain in full, completed from reference TRBV5-1 and TRBJ2-1, reads KAGVTQTPRYLIKTRGQQVTLSCSPISGHRSVSWYQQTPGQGLQFLFEYFSETQRNKGNFPGRFSGRQFSNSRSEMNVSTLELGDSALYLCASSTGPTGGFSYNEQFFGPGTRLTVL.

The CDR3 nucleotides read TGTGCCAGTAGTATTGCACAGGGACGGAATCAGCCCCAGCATTTT. Its protein product is CASSIAQGRNQPQHF. V and J are TRBV19 and TRBJ1-5; weak D call: TRBD1 (6 bases). V lost 3 bases and J lost 4, with 13 bases in between. Germline V lookup: CDR1 LNHDA, CDR2 SQIVND (reference sequence). The CDR3 covers 15 residues.

The CDR3 DNA sequence: TGTGCCAGCGGGGACTTTGGAAACACCATATATTTT. Amino acid sequence: CASGDFGNTIYF. The gene calls are TRBV12-3 or TRBV12-4 and TRBJ1-3; D is possibly TRBD1 (5 bases). Trimming cost V 8 bases and J 3 bases, with 8 bases left between them. This CDR3 region has 12 residues.

The rearrangement links TRBV7-2 to TRBJ1-5; 7 nucleotides agree with TRBD1. CDR1 is SGHTA and CDR2 is FQGNSA in the germline V gene. J gave up 6 bases and V 5 bases, and 7 bases lay outside the gene matches. CDR3 length: 14 residues. The CDR3 is CASSQAGGGQPQHF. The CDR3, as DNA: TGTGCCAGCAGCCAGGCAGGGGGAGGTCAGCCCCAGCATTTT. Full variable domain (remainder filled in from reference TRBV7-2 and TRBJ1-5): GAGVSQSPSNKVTEKGKDVELRCDPISGHTALYWYRQSLGQGLEFLIYFQGNSAPDKSGLPSDRFSAERTGGSVSTLTIQRTQQEDSAVYLCASSQAGGGQPQHFGDGTRLSIL.

DNA of the CDR3: TGTGCCAGCAGCTCGGGTCCTAACAATGAGCAGTTCTTC. Protein sequence: CASSSGPNNEQFF. This chain uses TRBV7-3 with TRBJ2-1; the D is unclear. V was clipped by 4 bases and J by 5 bases, with 9 bases between them. CDR1 and CDR2 (germline): SGHTA, FQGTGA. The CDR3 has 13 amino acids.

The chain combines TRBV4-3 with TRBJ2-4; TRBD2 matches 8 bases. The germline CDR1 and CDR2 sequences are LGHNA and YSLEER. Trimming removed 7 bases from V and 1 base from J; junction bases left unmatched: 12. The CDR3 loop spans 17 amino acids. CDR3 coding DNA: TGCGCCAGCAATATTACGGCGGGAGGTAAGGCCAAAAACATTCAGTACTTC. Protein sequence: CASNITAGGKAKNIQYF.

The DNA for the CDR3 is TGTGCCAGCTCACTTGGGACAGGCCTCCGATCCTACGAGCAGTACGTC. Its translation: CASSLGTGLRSYEQYV. The chain couples TRBV18 to TRBJ2-7; 8 nucleotides line up with TRBD1. This CDR3 comprises 16 residues. The germline CDR1 and CDR2 sequences are KGHSH and LQKENI. V was clipped by 4 bases and J by 1 base; unmatched bases: 9.

V is TRBV12-3 or TRBV12-4 and J is TRBJ1-1; D uncertain. Trimming pared 7 bases from V and 3 bases from J, leaving 6 bases between. This CDR3 has 11 residues. CDR3 in amino acids: CASTVDTEAFF. The CDR3 bases are TGTGCCAGCACCGTTGACACTGAAGCTTTCTTT.

The J gene is TRBJ2-1, the V gene TRBV30, with D possibly being TRBD2 (5 bases). The CDR3 sequence is 14 residues long. Germline CDR1 and CDR2: GTSNPN and SVGIG (reference sequence). V dropped 1 base and J dropped 8 bases, with 15 bases sitting between them. CDR3 bases: TGTGCCTGGAGTGATCTGGGCGAGAGGGATGAGCAGTTCTTC. This encodes CAWSDLGERDEQFF.

V usage is TRBV5-1 and J usage is TRBJ2-3; 9 nucleotides line up with TRBD1. Germline CDR1 and CDR2: SGHRS and YFSETQ. The junction had 4 bases not matched to a gene; V was cut back by 0 bases and J by 2 bases. The CDR3 consists of 16 residues. The CDR3 sequence is CASSLVGTGNTDTQYF. As DNA, the CDR3 is TGCGCCAGCAGCTTGGTAGGGACAGGGAACACAGATACGCAGTATTTT.

The rearrangement links TRBV7-9 to TRBJ1-5; TRBD1 agrees at 10 bases. Germline V CDR1 and CDR2: SEHNR, FQNEAQ (reference sequence). Trimming took 5 bases from V and 7 from J; bases not matched to a gene: 8. The CDR3 contains 15 residues. In nucleotides, the CDR3 is TGTGCCAGCAGCCCCGGGACAGGGGTTGAGCAGCCCCAGCATTTT. This translates into CASSPGTGVEQPQHF.

The chain uses TRBV28 and TRBJ1-1; the D is unclear. Germline values: CDR1 MDHEN, CDR2 SYDVKM. This CDR3 is built from 15 residues. Trimming removed 7 bases from V and 7 bases from J, with 22 bases in between. Here the CDR3 reads CASNRPGLGRDEAFF. DNA of the CDR3: TGTGCCAGCAATCGTCCCGGGCTGGGGAGGGATGAAGCTTTCTTT.

This clone was detected only once. The chain is built from TRBV15 and TRBJ2-1, with D possibly TRBD2 on 5 matching bases. Germline CDR1 reads LNHNV; CDR2 reads YYDKDF (reference sequence). The CDR3 covers 15 residues. With 0 bases removed from V and 7 bases from J, the gap between germline ends came to 13 bases. The CDR3 reads CATSRDLFPGNEQFF. In DNA form, the CDR3 reads TGTGCCACCAGCAGAGATCTGTTTCCGGGGAATGAGCAGTTCTTC.

DNA of the CDR3: TGTGCCAGCAGTTTCGTGGGGACAGGGGATGGCTACACCTTC. Protein: CASSFVGTGDGYTF. This chain links TRBV6-6 with TRBJ1-2, with TRBD1 matching over 10 bases. J was trimmed by 6 bases and V by 4 bases; bases with no gene match: 5. This CDR3 has 14 amino acids. Germline V gene lookup returns CDR1 MNHNY and CDR2 SVGAGI (reference sequence).

The rearrangement joins TRBV6-4 to TRBJ2-4; tentatively, D is TRBD2 (6 bases). Germline V CDR1 and CDR2: MRHNA, SNTAGT. This CDR3 contains 14 residues. The V end lost 2 bases, the J end lost 6 bases, and 11 bases lay between the germline ends. DNA of the CDR3: TGTGCCAGCAGTGACGGGCAGGAGGGAAACATTCAGTACTTC. Protein: CASSDGQEGNIQYF.

The chain has TRBV5-4 and TRBJ2-7, with 7 bases lining up with TRBD2. Trimming took 4 bases from V and 6 from J; bases not matched to a gene: 13. This CDR3 comprises 15 residues. CDR1 is SGHNT, CDR2 YYREEE, per germline (reference sequence). In DNA, the CDR3 is TGTGCCAGCAGCCTCTTCGGGACTAAGGAGTCCGAGCAGTACTTC. This encodes CASSLFGTKESEQYF.

The chain couples TRBV7-2 to TRBJ1-1; TRBD1 agrees at 9 bases. The CDR3 extends over 15 amino acids. Trimming removed 5 bases from V and 5 bases from J; junction bases left unmatched: 9. CDR1 and CDR2 (germline): SGHTA, FQGNSA. The CDR3 DNA sequence: TGTGCCAGCAGCCACGACAGGGGGGCGCGGACTGAAGCTTTCTTT. Its protein is CASSHDRGARTEAFF.

V usage is TRBV7-2 and J usage is TRBJ1-2; 9 nucleotides match TRBD1. The CDR3 runs 15 residues. Germline V gene sequence: CDR1 SGHTA, CDR2 FQGNSA. V shed 1 base and J 6 bases; nucleotides not matched to a gene: 6. The CDR3 DNA is TGTGCCAGCAGCTTAGGGGGACAGGGACGACATGGCTACACCTTC. Translated, it gives CASSLGGQGRHGYTF. The variable domain in full, with the rest retrieved from reference TRBV7-2 and TRBJ1-2, is GAGVSQSPSNKVTEKGKDVELRCDPISGHTALYWYRQSLGQGLEFLIYFQGNSAPDKSGLPSDRFSAERTGGSVSTLTIQRTQQEDSAVYLCASSLGGQGRHGYTFGSGTRLTVV.

This chain joins TRBV6-5 and TRBJ1-2; 7 nucleotides line up with TRBD1. V dropped 6 bases and J dropped 7; count of bases not matched to a gene: 5. This CDR3 region has 12 residues. Germline V lookup: CDR1 MNHEY, CDR2 SVGAGI. CDR3 DNA sequence: TGTGCCAGCAGGACAGGGAGTAGTGGCTACACCTTC. This sequence encodes CASRTGSSGYTF.

The V gene is TRBV10-3, the J gene TRBJ1-2, with D possibly TRBD1 on 6 matching bases. V dropped 0 bases and J dropped 14 bases, with 16 bases sitting between them. This CDR3 spans 13 amino acids. Germline CDR1 is ENHRY and CDR2 is SYGVKD. The CDR3 region is CAISESSGAGTTF. CDR3 nucleotide sequence: TGTGCCATCAGTGAGTCGAGCGGGGCGGGGACAACCTTC.

The gene calls are TRBV5-1 and TRBJ1-2; D is perhaps TRBD1 (6 bases). The CDR3 runs 15 residues. Looked up from germline, CDR1 is SGHRS and CDR2 is YFSETQ. V gave up 7 bases and J gave up 2 bases, with 18 bases separating them. CDR3 DNA: TGCGCCAGCCATTTAGGGGTAGACAGGAACTATGGCTACACCTTC. It specifies CASHLGVDRNYGYTF.